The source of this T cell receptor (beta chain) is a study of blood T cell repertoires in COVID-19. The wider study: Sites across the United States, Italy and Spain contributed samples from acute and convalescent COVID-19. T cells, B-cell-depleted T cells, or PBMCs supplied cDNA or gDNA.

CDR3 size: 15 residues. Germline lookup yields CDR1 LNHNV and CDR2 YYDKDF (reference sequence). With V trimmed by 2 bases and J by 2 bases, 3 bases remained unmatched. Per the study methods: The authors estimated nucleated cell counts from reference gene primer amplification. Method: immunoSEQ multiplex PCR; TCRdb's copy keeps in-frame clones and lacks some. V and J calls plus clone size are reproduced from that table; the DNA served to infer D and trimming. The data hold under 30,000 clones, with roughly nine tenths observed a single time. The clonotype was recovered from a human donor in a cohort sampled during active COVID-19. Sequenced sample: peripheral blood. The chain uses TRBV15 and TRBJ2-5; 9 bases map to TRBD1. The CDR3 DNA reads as TGTGCCACCAGCAGACCTGGACAGGGGCAAGAGACCCAGTACTTC. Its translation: CATSRPGQGQETQYF.